This T cell receptor beta chain was profiled in a study of T cell changes during pregnancy in multiple sclerosis. Clones were read by immunoSEQ multiplex PCR, and TCRdb kept only the in-frame ones, dropping some. In the table there are under 35,000 clones, about 92% of which are singletons. CDR3 length: 15 residues. Trimming removed 5 bases from V and 0 bases from J, with 13 bases in between. CDR1 and CDR2 from the germline V gene are LNHDA and SQIVND (reference sequence). About this clone itself: The sample holds other DNA sequences that translate to the same CDR3.

The receptor's source is a female donor with multiple sclerosis, enrolled in a pregnancy study. V and J are TRBV19 and TRBJ1-2; no firm D call. The source was CD4+ T cells from peripheral blood mononuclear cells, collected in the first trimester of pregnancy. CDR3 sequence (DNA): TGTGCCAGTAGTCCCCGGACGGGAGCTAACTATGGCTACACCTTC. Its translation: CASSPRTGANYGYTF. The variable domain in full, completed from reference TRBV19 and TRBJ1-2, reads DGGITQSPKYLFRKEGQNVTLSCEQNLNHDAMYWYRQDPGQGLRLIYYSQIVNDFQKGDIAEGYSVSREKKESFPLTVTSAQKNPTAFYLCASSPRTGANYGYTFGSGTRLTVV.